This TCR beta chain was recovered during a study of T cell responses to AZD1222 COVID-19 vaccine. Study background: Both about-4-week and about-12-week second-dose recipients were combined. Study-level results: Only after the peak T cell response were repertoires sampled.

The method was immunoSEQ multiplex PCR; TCRdb's version includes in-frame clones alone and lacks a portion of them. The sample has over 110,000 clones, 70% to 90% seen once. V dropped 5 bases and J dropped 7 bases, with 11 bases sitting between them. CDR3 length: 12 amino acids. CDR1 is SGHTA, CDR2 FQGNSA, per germline. For this clone: Its antigen is still unknown.

Sample: peripheral blood, taken on day 0 of AZD1222 vaccination. The origin of this receptor is an adult in good health. This rearrangement joins TRBV7-2 to TRBJ1-1, with D possibly matching TRBD1 (6 bases). The CDR3 here is CASSPLGGEAFF. CDR3 DNA sequence: TGTGCCAGCAGCCCATTAGGGGGTGAAGCTTTCTTT.